Following are 10 T cell receptor beta chains from one sample sequenced in a study of CD8+ T cells in alopecia areata. Extracted from the samples, RNA was reverse transcribed into cDNA to serve as the sequencing template. Clones were read by immunoSEQ multiplex PCR, and TCRdb kept only the in-frame ones, dropping some. This table holds roughly 250,000 clones, roughly two thirds found once. This material consisted of CD4+ T cells sorted from blood, taken at week 0. Receptors were obtained from a human donor with alopecia areata.

This chain joins TRBV6-6 and TRBJ1-1; D remains unclear. The ends were cut back, 4 bases at V and 0 bases at J, with 9 bases in the middle. Germline V lookup: CDR1 MNHNY, CDR2 SVGAGI (reference sequence). CDR3 length equals 14 residues. The CDR3 bases are TGTGCCAGCAGTTTCCCGAGAGTGAACACTGAAGCTTTCTTT. Encoded protein: CASSFPRVNTEAFF.

This chain uses TRBV29-1 with TRBJ2-1, with D tentatively TRBD2 (5 bases). V lost 3 bases, J lost 2 bases, and 11 bases lay in between. CDR1 is SQVTM and CDR2 is ANQGSEA in the germline V gene. CDR3 size: 14 residues. This chain's CDR3 is CSVELGRPYNEQFF. CDR3 in DNA: TGCAGCGTTGAGCTGGGGAGACCCTACAATGAGCAGTTCTTC.

This rearrangement joins TRBV9 to TRBJ2-7; perhaps TRBD1 as D (6 bases). The CDR3 totals 13 residues. Trimming shortened V by 2 bases and J by 6 bases, and 12 bases separated the two germline ends. CDR1 is SGDLS, CDR2 YYNGEE, per germline. The CDR3 is CASSVTGTSEQYF. CDR3 coding DNA: TGTGCCAGCAGCGTTACAGGGACCAGCGAGCAGTACTTC.

The chain joins TRBV5-1 to TRBJ2-5; 10 bases fit TRBD1. V lost 0 bases to trimming and J lost 3 bases; unmatched junction nucleotides: 2. From germline, CDR1 is SGHRS and CDR2 YFSETQ. This CDR3 contains 15 residues. CDR3 sequence: CASSLVGTGEETQYF. CDR3 DNA sequence: TGCGCCAGCAGCTTGGTAGGGACAGGGGAAGAGACCCAGTACTTC.

The rearrangement joins TRBV29-1 to TRBJ2-3; 9 bases are a match to TRBD2. The CDR3 length is 15 residues. Per germline, CDR1 SQVTM and CDR2 ANQGSEA. Losses at the gene ends were 4 bases for V and 0 bases for J; bases not matched to a gene: 5. CDR3 region: CSVAKSGGSTDTQYF. DNA of the CDR3: TGCAGCGTTGCGAAAAGCGGGGGGAGCACAGATACGCAGTATTTT.

The chain has TRBV7-9 and TRBJ1-2, with TRBD1 as a possible D gene (6 bases). CDR1 is SEHNR, CDR2 FQNEAQ, per germline (reference sequence). The CDR3 spans 14 residues. Trimming pared 3 bases from V and 4 bases from J, leaving 12 bases between. Here the CDR3 reads CASSFGQFSYGYTF. The CDR3 DNA follows: TGTGCCAGCAGCTTTGGACAGTTTAGCTATGGCTACACCTTC. The full variable domain, in which reference TRBV7-9 and TRBJ1-2 provide the parts outside the CDR3, is DTGVSQNPRHKITKRGQNVTFRCDPISEHNRLYWYRQTLGQGPEFLTYFQNEAQLEKSRLLSDRFSAERPKGSFSTLEIQRTEQGDSAMYLCASSFGQFSYGYTFGSGTRLTVV.

Only a few counts were recorded for this clone. This chain uses TRBV14 with TRBJ2-4, with a tentative D call TRBD1 (5 bases). Germline CDR1 SGHDN, CDR2 FVKESK. The CDR3 totals 14 residues. The V gene lost 4 bases and the J gene lost 6 bases, with 13 bases spanning the gap. The CDR3 region is CASSPLWGGNIQYF. CDR3 sequence (DNA): TGTGCCAGCAGCCCCCTATGGGGCGGAAACATTCAGTACTTC.

The V gene is TRBV10-3, the J gene TRBJ2-7, with D maybe TRBD1 (6 bases). The germline gives CDR1 ENHRY, CDR2 SYGVKD. The CDR3 extends over 13 amino acids. V was shortened by 6 bases and J by 2 bases, with 11 bases between the two germline ends. As DNA, the CDR3 is TGTGCCATCAGCCCCACAGGGACCTACGAGCAGTACTTC. Encoded protein: CAISPTGTYEQYF.

The rearrangement links TRBV5-1 to TRBJ1-2; no clear D. The CDR3 is made up of 13 amino acids. Germline assignment: CDR1 SGHRS and CDR2 YFSETQ. V shed 0 bases and J shed 8 bases, with 11 bases lying between them. The CDR3 sequence is CASSLAGRSGYTF. In nucleotides, the CDR3 is TGCGCCAGCAGCTTGGCCGGCAGGTCCGGCTACACCTTC.

A few counts support this clone. The chain is built from TRBV6-5 and TRBJ2-5; D is unresolved. V lost 6 bases and J lost 6, with 11 bases in between. CDR3 size: 12 residues. CDR1 and CDR2 from the germline V gene are MNHEY and SVGAGI. The CDR3 DNA is TGTGCCAGCAGGTTCAGAGACCAGACCCAGTACTTC. It yields the protein CASRFRDQTQYF.